A selection of T cell receptor beta chains follows, all from one sample in a study of blood T cell repertoires in COVID-19. Assay used: immunoSEQ multiplex PCR; TCRdb lists only in-frame clones, some missing. The sample has about 200,000 clones; around 88% are singletons. Sequencing was performed on PBMCs or T cells enriched from blood (not recorded which). These receptors originate from a man aged 35-49 years with acute COVID-19. CDR3s include the opening cysteine and the closing phenylalanine or tryptophan. Fields, in order: CDR3 DNA, CDR3 protein, J gene, V gene, clone size, D gene. D genes are given only for firm matches. Size tells how often a clone was seen (once, few, many) or the class of an expanded clone, and some rows leave it out.

CDR3 DNA: TGTGCCACTCTTTTAGGGGGATACGGCAACACCATATATTTT; CDR3 protein: CATLLGGYGNTIYF; J gene: TRBJ1-3; V gene: TRBV28; clone size: NA; D gene: NA
CDR3 DNA: TGTGCCAGCAGTTACGGGACAGCTTCACTCTTGGCTTTCTTT; CDR3 protein: CASSYGTASLLAFF; J gene: TRBJ1-1; V gene: TRBV6-5; clone size: NA; D gene: TRBD1
CDR3 DNA: TGTGCCAGTAGTATCGCCGGGACAGGGGGCACAGATACGCAGTATTTT; CDR3 protein: CASSIAGTGGTDTQYF; J gene: TRBJ2-3; V gene: TRBV19; clone size: NA; D gene: TRBD1
CDR3 DNA: TGTGCCAGCAGCTTCGGGGACAGGGGCACCGGCAATCAGCCCCAGCATTTT; CDR3 protein: CASSFGDRGTGNQPQHF; J gene: TRBJ1-5; V gene: TRBV7-2; clone size: NA; D gene: TRBD1
CDR3 DNA: TGTGCCAGTAGTATAGATGGATGGGGCAGTGGCAATCAGCCCCAGCATTTT; CDR3 protein: CASSIDGWGSGNQPQHF; J gene: TRBJ1-5; V gene: TRBV19; clone size: NA; D gene: NA
CDR3 DNA: TGTGCCAGCAGCCAACTTGGGGGCCAGACAGATACGCAGTATTTT; CDR3 protein: CASSQLGGQTDTQYF; J gene: TRBJ2-3; V gene: TRBV3-1/TRBV3-2; clone size: NA; D gene: NA
CDR3 DNA: TGTGCCAGCAGCTCCCGGGACACCAGTTTGGCCCAAGAGACCCAGTACTTC; CDR3 protein: CASSSRDTSLAQETQYF; J gene: TRBJ2-5; V gene: TRBV11-2; clone size: NA; D gene: NA
CDR3 DNA: TGTGCCAGCAGCGGAAGGGGGACCGGGATTAATCAGCCCCAGCATTTT; CDR3 protein: CASSGRGTGINQPQHF; J gene: TRBJ1-5; V gene: TRBV11-2; clone size: NA; D gene: NA
CDR3 DNA: TGTGCCAGCAGTTACGAACAGGGTTCCTACGAGCAGTACTTC; CDR3 protein: CASSYEQGSYEQYF; J gene: TRBJ2-7; V gene: TRBV6-2/TRBV6-3; clone size: few; D gene: NA
CDR3 DNA: TGTGCCTGGAGGAAGATCTTGGAGGGGGCGCGGGGTGGCTACACCTTC; CDR3 protein: CAWRKILEGARGGYTF; J gene: TRBJ1-2; V gene: TRBV30; clone size: NA; D gene: TRBD1
CDR3 DNA: TGTGCCAGCAGCTTAGTTTTGGGGGGGGAAGAGACCCAGTACTTC; CDR3 protein: CASSLVLGGEETQYF; J gene: TRBJ2-5; V gene: TRBV11-2; clone size: NA; D gene: TRBD2
CDR3 DNA: TGCGCCAGCAGCCTCGGGACTAGCGGGAGCCTCTACGAGCAGTACTTC; CDR3 protein: CASSLGTSGSLYEQYF; J gene: TRBJ2-7; V gene: TRBV4-1; clone size: NA; D gene: TRBD2
CDR3 DNA: TGTGCCAGCAGCCTCACTAGCGGGAATACAGATACGCAGTATTTT; CDR3 protein: CASSLTSGNTDTQYF; J gene: TRBJ2-3; V gene: TRBV3-1/TRBV3-2; clone size: NA; D gene: TRBD2
CDR3 DNA: TGTGCCAGCACTCTCGGGACTGAAGCTTTCTTT; CDR3 protein: CASTLGTEAFF; J gene: TRBJ1-1; V gene: TRBV12-3/TRBV12-4; clone size: NA; D gene: NA
CDR3 DNA: TGTGCCAGCAGTTTTTTCAGGGTATCCAACTATGGCTACACCTTC; CDR3 protein: CASSFFRVSNYGYTF; J gene: TRBJ1-2; V gene: TRBV28; clone size: few; D gene: NA
CDR3 DNA: TGTGCCAGCAGCCCCCAAGGGGATCTCGGGGAGCTGTTTTTT; CDR3 protein: CASSPQGDLGELFF; J gene: TRBJ2-2; V gene: TRBV7-9; clone size: few; D gene: NA
CDR3 DNA: TGTGCCAGCAGCTTAGGGTCGCCGGTCGAACGGTACGAGCAGTACTTC; CDR3 protein: CASSLGSPVERYEQYF; J gene: TRBJ2-7; V gene: TRBV7-6; clone size: NA; D gene: NA
CDR3 DNA: TGTGCCAGCAGTGAAGGGGGGGTACTTGGAAACACCATATATTTT; CDR3 protein: CASSEGGVLGNTIYF; J gene: TRBJ1-3; V gene: TRBV2; clone size: NA; D gene: NA
CDR3 DNA: TGTGCCAGCAGCTTAGGAAGCAGGGGTAGGACTGAAGCTTTCTTT; CDR3 protein: CASSLGSRGRTEAFF; J gene: TRBJ1-1; V gene: TRBV11-2; clone size: NA; D gene: NA
CDR3 DNA: TGCGCCAGCAGCCAAGGTCAGATCAATTCACCCCTCCACTTT; CDR3 protein: CASSQGQINSPLHF; J gene: TRBJ1-6; V gene: TRBV4-1; clone size: NA; D gene: NA
CDR3 DNA: TGCAGCGTTGAAGGTCAGGGCATCTCCTATGGCTACACCTTC; CDR3 protein: CSVEGQGISYGYTF; J gene: TRBJ1-2; V gene: TRBV29-1; clone size: once; D gene: NA
CDR3 DNA: TGTGCCAGCAGGCGGACAGATTCACCCCTCCACTTT; CDR3 protein: CASRRTDSPLHF; J gene: TRBJ1-6; V gene: TRBV3-1/TRBV3-2; clone size: NA; D gene: NA
CDR3 DNA: TGTGCCTGGAGTGGGGACAGGGGGCAAGGAGGGCTCACCTTC; CDR3 protein: CAWSGDRGQGGLTF; J gene: TRBJ1-2; V gene: TRBV30; clone size: NA; D gene: TRBD1
CDR3 DNA: TGTGCCAGCAGTTTCGCCGCGAATCAGCCCCAGCATTTT; CDR3 protein: CASSFAANQPQHF; J gene: TRBJ1-5; V gene: TRBV12-3/TRBV12-4; clone size: NA; D gene: NA
CDR3 DNA: TGTGCCAGCCTTGACAGGGCGAATGAAAAACTGTTTTTT; CDR3 protein: CASLDRANEKLFF; J gene: TRBJ1-4; V gene: TRBV19; clone size: NA; D gene: TRBD1
CDR3 DNA: TGTGCCAGCAGTGCGACGGACAGGGCGCGGGCGGGGCCTAACCGAGAAGCTTTCTTT; CDR3 protein: CASSATDRARAGPNREAFF; J gene: TRBJ1-1; V gene: TRBV6-1; clone size: NA; D gene: TRBD1
CDR3 DNA: TGCGCCAGCAGCTTGGGACAGAATTCACCCCTCCACTTT; CDR3 protein: CASSLGQNSPLHF; J gene: TRBJ1-6; V gene: TRBV5-1; clone size: NA; D gene: NA
CDR3 DNA: TGTGCCAGCAGCCAAGGTAGCGGTCTCGACAATGAGCAGTTCTTC; CDR3 protein: CASSQGSGLDNEQFF; J gene: TRBJ2-1; V gene: TRBV3-1/TRBV3-2; clone size: NA; D gene: NA
CDR3 DNA: TGTGCCAGCAGCAGAGGAACGGGACACCCTGCCTACAATGAGCAGTTCTTC; CDR3 protein: CASSRGTGHPAYNEQFF; J gene: TRBJ2-1; V gene: TRBV27; clone size: NA; D gene: NA
CDR3 DNA: TGTGCCAGCAGCTTAGACCAGGGGGTGGAGACCCAGTACTTC; CDR3 protein: CASSLDQGVETQYF; J gene: TRBJ2-5; V gene: TRBV7-2; clone size: NA; D gene: TRBD1
CDR3 DNA: TGTGCCAGCAGTGAAGCCGGAAGGGGTACTGAAGCTTTCTTT; CDR3 protein: CASSEAGRGTEAFF; J gene: TRBJ1-1; V gene: TRBV6-1; clone size: NA; D gene: NA
CDR3 DNA: TGTGCCAGCTCGGGGAATCAGGGAAAGGTCGCTGAAGCTTTCTTT; CDR3 protein: CASSGNQGKVAEAFF; J gene: TRBJ1-1; V gene: TRBV18; clone size: NA; D gene: NA
CDR3 DNA: TGTGCCACCAGCCGGGACAGGGGGACTGGAAACACCATATATTTT; CDR3 protein: CATSRDRGTGNTIYF; J gene: TRBJ1-3; V gene: TRBV15; clone size: NA; D gene: TRBD1
CDR3 DNA: TGCGCCAGCCAACCTGAAACTAGCGCGTCCTACGAGCAGTACTTC; CDR3 protein: CASQPETSASYEQYF; J gene: TRBJ2-7; V gene: TRBV5-1; clone size: NA; D gene: TRBD2
CDR3 DNA: TGTGCCAGCACCCTCCCCCCGGGGACCTACGAGCAGTACTTC; CDR3 protein: CASTLPPGTYEQYF; J gene: TRBJ2-7; V gene: TRBV2; clone size: NA; D gene: NA
CDR3 DNA: TGTGCCAGCAGCTTAGAAACCGGAGGCATGAACACTGAAGCTTTCTTT; CDR3 protein: CASSLETGGMNTEAFF; J gene: TRBJ1-1; V gene: TRBV7-9; clone size: NA; D gene: NA
CDR3 DNA: TGTGCCAGCAGCTATGCAGGGGGCACTGGGGCCAACGTCCTGACTTTC; CDR3 protein: CASSYAGGTGANVLTF; J gene: TRBJ2-6; V gene: TRBV11-2; clone size: NA; D gene: TRBD1
CDR3 DNA: TGTGCCAGCAGCCCAAATAACTATGGCTACACCTTC; CDR3 protein: CASSPNNYGYTF; J gene: TRBJ1-2; V gene: TRBV6-5; clone size: NA; D gene: NA
CDR3 DNA: TGTGCCAGCAGCCTCGAAGCGGGAGAGACAGATACGCAGTATTTT; CDR3 protein: CASSLEAGETDTQYF; J gene: TRBJ2-3; V gene: TRBV3-1/TRBV3-2; clone size: NA; D gene: TRBD2
CDR3 DNA: TGTGCCAGCAGCGTTGCCGGGAGGAGCGGGTACGAGCAGTACTTC; CDR3 protein: CASSVAGRSGYEQYF; J gene: TRBJ2-7; V gene: TRBV9; clone size: NA; D gene: TRBD2
CDR3 DNA: TGCGCCAGCAGTCGAGGCGGGACAGAGTACACCGGGGAGCTGTTTTTT; CDR3 protein: CASSRGGTEYTGELFF; J gene: TRBJ2-2; V gene: TRBV5-1; clone size: NA; D gene: NA
CDR3 DNA: TGTGCCAGCAGTTCCCGGACTGTTAAAGAGACCCAGTACTTC; CDR3 protein: CASSSRTVKETQYF; J gene: TRBJ2-5; V gene: TRBV27; clone size: NA; D gene: NA
CDR3 DNA: TGTGCCATCAGTGAGGGTCAGGGGCTGGCTGAAGCTTTCTTT; CDR3 protein: CAISEGQGLAEAFF; J gene: TRBJ1-1; V gene: TRBV10-3; clone size: NA; D gene: NA
CDR3 DNA: TGCGCCAGCAGCCAAGATGGGGCTAGCGGGAGGGCGGAGACCCAGTACTTC; CDR3 protein: CASSQDGASGRAETQYF; J gene: TRBJ2-5; V gene: TRBV4-3; clone size: NA; D gene: TRBD2
CDR3 DNA: TGTGCCAGCAGCCAAGAACTTCAGGCGACCCTGAACACTGAAGCTTTCTTT; CDR3 protein: CASSQELQATLNTEAFF; J gene: TRBJ1-1; V gene: TRBV4-2; clone size: few; D gene: NA
CDR3 DNA: TGTGCCTGGTCTCTTCCCTTTGGGACGGGAGGGTATATTGAGCAGTTCTTC; CDR3 protein: CAWSLPFGTGGYIEQFF; J gene: TRBJ2-1; V gene: TRBV30; clone size: NA; D gene: TRBD2
CDR3 DNA: TGTGCCAGCAGTTTATACCTCGACAGGGCGGACGAGCAGTACTTC; CDR3 protein: CASSLYLDRADEQYF; J gene: TRBJ2-7; V gene: TRBV28; clone size: NA; D gene: TRBD1
CDR3 DNA: TGTGCCAGCAGCCCCCTTGGCAACACTGAAGCTTTCTTT; CDR3 protein: CASSPLGNTEAFF; J gene: TRBJ1-1; V gene: TRBV7-3; clone size: NA; D gene: NA
CDR3 DNA: TGTGCCATATCAGGGAGGGATTCACCCCTCCACTTT; CDR3 protein: CAISGRDSPLHF; J gene: TRBJ1-6; V gene: TRBV10-3; clone size: once; D gene: NA
CDR3 DNA: TGTGCCAGCAGCACTCTATACAATGAGCAGTTCTTC; CDR3 protein: CASSTLYNEQFF; J gene: TRBJ2-1; V gene: TRBV3-1/TRBV3-2; clone size: few; D gene: NA
CDR3 DNA: TGTGCCAGCAGCCGGGTCGCCATGAACACTGAAGCTTTCTTT; CDR3 protein: CASSRVAMNTEAFF; J gene: TRBJ1-1; V gene: TRBV5-8; clone size: once; D gene: NA
CDR3 DNA: TGTGCCAGCAGCTTCGGCAGGGCGAGAGCGAACACCGGGGAGCTGTTTTTT; CDR3 protein: CASSFGRARANTGELFF; J gene: TRBJ2-2; V gene: TRBV5-8; clone size: NA; D gene: NA